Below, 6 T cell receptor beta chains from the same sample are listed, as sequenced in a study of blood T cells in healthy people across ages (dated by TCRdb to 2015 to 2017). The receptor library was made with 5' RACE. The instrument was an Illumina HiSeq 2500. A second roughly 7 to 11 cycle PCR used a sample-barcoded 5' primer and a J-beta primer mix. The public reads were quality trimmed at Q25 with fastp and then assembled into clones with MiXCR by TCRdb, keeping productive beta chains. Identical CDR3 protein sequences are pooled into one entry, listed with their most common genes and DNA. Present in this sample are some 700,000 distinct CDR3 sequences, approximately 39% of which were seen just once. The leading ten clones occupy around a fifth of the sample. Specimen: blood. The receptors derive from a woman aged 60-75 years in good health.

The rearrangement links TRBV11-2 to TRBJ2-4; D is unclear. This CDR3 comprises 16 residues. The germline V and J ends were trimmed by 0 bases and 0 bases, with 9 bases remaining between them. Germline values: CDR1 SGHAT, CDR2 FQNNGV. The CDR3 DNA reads TGTGCCAGCAGCTTAGATGTATACGTAGCCAAAAACATTCAGTACTTC. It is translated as CASSLDVYVAKNIQYF.

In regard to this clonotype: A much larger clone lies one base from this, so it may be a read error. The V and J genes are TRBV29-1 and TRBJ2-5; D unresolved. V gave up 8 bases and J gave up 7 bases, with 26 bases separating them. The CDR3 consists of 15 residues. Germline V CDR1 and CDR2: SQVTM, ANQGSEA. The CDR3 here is CSSRREAADSGTQYF. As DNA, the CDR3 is TGCAGCTCCCGCCGCGAGGCAGCAGACTCGGGGACCCAGTACTTC. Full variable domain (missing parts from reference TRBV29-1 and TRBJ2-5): SAVISQKPSRDICQRGTSLTIQCQVDSQVTMMFWYRQQPGQSLTLIATANQGSEATYESGFVIDKFPISRPNLTFSTLTVSNMSPEDSSIYLCSSRREAADSGTQYFGPGTRLLVL.

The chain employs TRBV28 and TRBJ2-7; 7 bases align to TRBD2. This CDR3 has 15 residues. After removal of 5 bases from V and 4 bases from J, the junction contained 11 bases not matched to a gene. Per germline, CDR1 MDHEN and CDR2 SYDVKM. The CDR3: CASSPFGLGTYEQYF. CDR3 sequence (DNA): TGTGCCAGCAGTCCCTTTGGACTAGGGACGTACGAGCAGTACTTC.

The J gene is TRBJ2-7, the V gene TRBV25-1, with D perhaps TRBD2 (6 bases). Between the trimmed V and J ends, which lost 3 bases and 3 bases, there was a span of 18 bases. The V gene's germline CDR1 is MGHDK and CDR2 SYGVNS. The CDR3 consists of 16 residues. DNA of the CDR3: TGTGCCAGCAGTGACTTCCGTGCCTCCGGGGGCTACGAGCAGTACTTC. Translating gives CASSDFRASGGYEQYF.

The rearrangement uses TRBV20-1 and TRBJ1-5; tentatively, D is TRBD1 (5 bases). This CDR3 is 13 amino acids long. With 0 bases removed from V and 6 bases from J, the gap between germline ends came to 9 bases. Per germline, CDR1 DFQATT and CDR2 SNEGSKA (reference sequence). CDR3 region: CSAREPRGQPQHF. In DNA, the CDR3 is TGCAGTGCTAGAGAGCCAAGGGGTCAGCCCCAGCATTTT.

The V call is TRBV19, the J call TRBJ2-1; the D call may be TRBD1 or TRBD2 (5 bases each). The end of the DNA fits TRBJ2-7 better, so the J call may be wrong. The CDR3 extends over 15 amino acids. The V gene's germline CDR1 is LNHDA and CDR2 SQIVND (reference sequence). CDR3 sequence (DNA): TGTGCCAGTAGTATGGTCGGCAGGGACCCTAACGAGCAGTACTTC. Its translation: CASSMVGRDPNEQYF.